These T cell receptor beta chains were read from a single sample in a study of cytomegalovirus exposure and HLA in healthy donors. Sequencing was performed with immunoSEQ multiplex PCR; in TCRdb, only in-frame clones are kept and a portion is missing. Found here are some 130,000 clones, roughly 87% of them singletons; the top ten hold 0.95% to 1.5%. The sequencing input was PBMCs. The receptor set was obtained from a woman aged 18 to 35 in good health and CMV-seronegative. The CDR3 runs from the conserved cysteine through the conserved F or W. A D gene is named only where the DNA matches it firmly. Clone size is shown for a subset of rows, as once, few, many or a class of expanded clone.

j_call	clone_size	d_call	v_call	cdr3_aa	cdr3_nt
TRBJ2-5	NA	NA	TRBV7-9	CASSFDFGLRVQETQYF	TGTGCCAGCAGCTTTGATTTCGGACTTAGGGTCCAAGAGACCCAGTACTTC
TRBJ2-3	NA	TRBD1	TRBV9	CASSVVGQGRDTQYF	TGTGCCAGCAGCGTGGTGGGACAGGGACGGGATACGCAGTATTTT
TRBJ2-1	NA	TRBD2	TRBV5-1	CASHPVVAGGDEQFF	TGCGCCAGCCACCCGGTCGTAGCGGGGGGCGATGAGCAGTTCTTC
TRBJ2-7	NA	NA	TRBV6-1	CASKEGPTYEQYF	TGTGCCAGCAAGGAGGGACCCACCTACGAGCAGTACTTC
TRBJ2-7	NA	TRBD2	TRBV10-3	CAISETSGGVYEQYF	TGTGCCATCAGTGAGACTAGCGGGGGGGTTTACGAGCAGTACTTC
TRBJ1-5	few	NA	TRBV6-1	CASSEFPGKNQPQHF	TGTGCCAGCAGTGAATTCCCGGGGAAGAATCAGCCCCAGCATTTT
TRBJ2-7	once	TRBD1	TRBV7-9	CASSFRRDSYEQYF	TGTGCCAGCAGCTTCCGCCGGGACAGCTACGAGCAGTACTTC
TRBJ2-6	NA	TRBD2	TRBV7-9	CASSSLLAGGFSGANVLTF	TGTGCCAGCAGCTCCTTACTAGCGGGGGGATTCTCTGGGGCCAACGTCCTGACTTTC
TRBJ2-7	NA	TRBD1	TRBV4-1	CASSPQPDRKNYEQYF	TGCGCCAGCAGCCCTCAACCGGACAGGAAAAACTACGAGCAGTACTTC
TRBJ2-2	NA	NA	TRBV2	CASSQSGHTGELFF	TGTGCCAGCAGCCAAAGTGGGCACACCGGGGAGCTGTTTTTT
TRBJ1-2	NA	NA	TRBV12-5	CASGLVGVYYGYTF	TGTGCTAGTGGTTTGGTAGGGGTGTACTATGGCTACACCTTC
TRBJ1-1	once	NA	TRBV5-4	CASSLAPQLGTEAFF	TGTGCCAGCAGCTTGGCACCACAGTTGGGCACTGAAGCTTTCTTT
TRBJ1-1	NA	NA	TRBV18	CASSPPTRTEAFF	TGTGCCAGCTCACCCCCGACGCGGACTGAAGCTTTCTTT
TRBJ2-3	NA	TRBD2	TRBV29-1	CSVGAGALGDTQYF	TGCAGCGTTGGAGCGGGGGCCTTGGGGGATACGCAGTATTTT
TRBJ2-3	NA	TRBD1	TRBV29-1	CSVGQGQGTDTQYF	TGCAGCGTTGGACAGGGGCAAGGGACAGATACGCAGTATTTT
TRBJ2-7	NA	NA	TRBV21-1	CASSKEGLAGPYEQYF	TGTGCCAGCAGCAAAGAGGGACTAGCGGGGCCCTACGAGCAGTACTTC
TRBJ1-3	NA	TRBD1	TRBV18	CASSGGQASSGNTIYF	TGTGCCAGCTCGGGCGGACAGGCGAGCTCTGGAAACACCATATATTTT
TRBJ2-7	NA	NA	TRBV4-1	CASSQEFSGTGEQYF	TGCGCCAGCAGCCAAGAATTTAGCGGGACAGGGGAGCAGTACTTC